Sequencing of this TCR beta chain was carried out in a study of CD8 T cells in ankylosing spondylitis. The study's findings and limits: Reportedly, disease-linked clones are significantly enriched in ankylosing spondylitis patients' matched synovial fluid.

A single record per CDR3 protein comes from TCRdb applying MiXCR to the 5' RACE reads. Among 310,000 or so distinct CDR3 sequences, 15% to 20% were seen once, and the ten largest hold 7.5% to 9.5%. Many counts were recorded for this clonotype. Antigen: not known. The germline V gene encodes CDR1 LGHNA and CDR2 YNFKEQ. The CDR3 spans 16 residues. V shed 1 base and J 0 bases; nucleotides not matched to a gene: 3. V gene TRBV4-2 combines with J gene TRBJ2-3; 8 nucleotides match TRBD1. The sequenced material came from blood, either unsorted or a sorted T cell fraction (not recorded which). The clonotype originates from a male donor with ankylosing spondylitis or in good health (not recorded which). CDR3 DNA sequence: TGTGCCAGCAGCCAAGGACAGGGGAGGAGCACAGATACGCAGTATTTT. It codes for CASSQGQGRSTDTQYF.